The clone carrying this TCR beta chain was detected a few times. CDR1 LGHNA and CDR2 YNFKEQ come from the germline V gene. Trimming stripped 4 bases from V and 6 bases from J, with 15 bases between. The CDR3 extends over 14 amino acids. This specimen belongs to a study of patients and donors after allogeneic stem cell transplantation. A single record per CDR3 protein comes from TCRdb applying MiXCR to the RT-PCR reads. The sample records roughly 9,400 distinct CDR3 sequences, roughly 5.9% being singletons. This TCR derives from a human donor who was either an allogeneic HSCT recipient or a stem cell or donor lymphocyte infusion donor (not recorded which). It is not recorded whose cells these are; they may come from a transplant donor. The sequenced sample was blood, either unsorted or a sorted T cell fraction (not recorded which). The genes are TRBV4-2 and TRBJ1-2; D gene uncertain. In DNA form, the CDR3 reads TGTGCCAGCAGCCCACCGGGGTTTTGGGATGGCTACACCTTC. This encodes CASSPPGFWDGYTF.